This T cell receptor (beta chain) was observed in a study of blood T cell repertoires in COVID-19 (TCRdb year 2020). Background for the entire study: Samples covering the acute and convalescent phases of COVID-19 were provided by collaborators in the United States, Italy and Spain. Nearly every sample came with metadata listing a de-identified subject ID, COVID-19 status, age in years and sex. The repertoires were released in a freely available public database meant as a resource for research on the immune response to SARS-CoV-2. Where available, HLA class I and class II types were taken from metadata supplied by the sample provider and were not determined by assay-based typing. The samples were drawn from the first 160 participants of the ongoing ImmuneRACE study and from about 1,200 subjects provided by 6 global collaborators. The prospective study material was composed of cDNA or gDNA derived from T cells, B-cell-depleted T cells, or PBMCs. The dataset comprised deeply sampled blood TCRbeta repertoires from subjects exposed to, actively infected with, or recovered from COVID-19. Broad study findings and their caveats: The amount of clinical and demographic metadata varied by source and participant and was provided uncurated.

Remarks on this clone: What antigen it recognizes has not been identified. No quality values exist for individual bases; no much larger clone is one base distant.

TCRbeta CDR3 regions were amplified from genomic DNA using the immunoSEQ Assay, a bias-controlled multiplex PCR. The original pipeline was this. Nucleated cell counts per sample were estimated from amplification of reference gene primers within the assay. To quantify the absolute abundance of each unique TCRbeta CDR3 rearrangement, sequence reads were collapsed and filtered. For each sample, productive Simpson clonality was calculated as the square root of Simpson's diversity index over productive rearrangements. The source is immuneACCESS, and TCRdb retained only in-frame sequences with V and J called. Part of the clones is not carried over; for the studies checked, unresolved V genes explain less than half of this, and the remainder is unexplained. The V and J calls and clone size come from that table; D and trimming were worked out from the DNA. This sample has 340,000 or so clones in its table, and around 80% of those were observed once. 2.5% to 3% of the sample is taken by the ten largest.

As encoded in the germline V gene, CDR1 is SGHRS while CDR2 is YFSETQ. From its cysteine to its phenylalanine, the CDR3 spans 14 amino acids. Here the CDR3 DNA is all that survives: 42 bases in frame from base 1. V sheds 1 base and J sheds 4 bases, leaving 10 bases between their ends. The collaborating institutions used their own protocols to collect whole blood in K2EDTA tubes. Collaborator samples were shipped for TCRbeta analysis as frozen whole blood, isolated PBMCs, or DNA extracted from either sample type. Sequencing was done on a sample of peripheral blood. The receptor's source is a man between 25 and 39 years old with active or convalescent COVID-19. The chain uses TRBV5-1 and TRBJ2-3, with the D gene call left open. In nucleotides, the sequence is TGCGCCAGCAGCTTGCGGAGAACCTCAGATACGCAGTATTTT. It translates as CASSLRRTSDTQYF.